This is a list of T cell receptor beta chains from one sample in a study of blood T cell repertoires in COVID-19. TCRdb's copy holds only in-frame clones and misses some; the assay was immunoSEQ multiplex PCR. Of over 300,000 clones in the sample, 85% to 90% were seen once. The source material was PBMCs or T cells enriched from blood (not recorded which). These receptors were collected from a woman aged 30 to 39 with acute COVID-19. CDR3s include the opening cysteine and the closing phenylalanine or tryptophan. A D gene is named only where the DNA matches it firmly. Expanded clones are given a class, and other clones once, few, many or no size at all.

j_gene: TRBJ1-2
abundance: .
v_gene: TRBV11-2
d_gene: .
CDR3aa: CASSFPGTNYGYTF
CDR3nt: TGTGCCAGCAGCTTCCCGGGTACTAACTATGGCTACACCTTC

j_gene: TRBJ2-5
abundance: .
v_gene: TRBV5-1
d_gene: TRBD2
CDR3aa: CASSPGLAGAPGGETQYF
CDR3nt: TGCGCCAGCAGCCCAGGACTAGCGGGGGCCCCTGGAGGTGAGACCCAGTACTTC

j_gene: TRBJ1-5
abundance: .
v_gene: TRBV19
d_gene: .
CDR3aa: CASRWLDQPQHF
CDR3nt: TGTGCCAGTAGATGGTTAGATCAGCCCCAGCATTTT

j_gene: TRBJ2-1
abundance: .
v_gene: TRBV9
d_gene: TRBD1
CDR3aa: CASSSGQGIYNEQFF
CDR3nt: TGTGCCAGCAGCTCAGGACAGGGTATTTACAATGAGCAGTTCTTC

j_gene: TRBJ2-7
abundance: .
v_gene: TRBV19
d_gene: .
CDR3aa: CASSIVPRPGSYEQYF
CDR3nt: TGTGCCAGTAGTATAGTCCCCCGTCCGGGGTCCTACGAGCAGTACTTC

j_gene: TRBJ1-2
abundance: .
v_gene: TRBV7-9
d_gene: .
CDR3aa: CASSLEKSITYGYTF
CDR3nt: TGTGCCAGCAGCTTAGAGAAGAGCATCACTTATGGCTACACCTTC

j_gene: TRBJ1-3
abundance: few
v_gene: TRBV3-1/TRBV3-2
d_gene: TRBD1
CDR3aa: CASSQTGTGNTIYF
CDR3nt: TGTGCCAGCAGCCAGACAGGGACTGGAAACACCATATATTTT

j_gene: TRBJ1-2
abundance: .
v_gene: TRBV24-1
d_gene: .
CDR3aa: CATSGSGSYGYTF
CDR3nt: TGTGCCACCAGTGGGAGCGGTTCTTATGGCTACACCTTC

j_gene: TRBJ1-3
abundance: .
v_gene: TRBV9
d_gene: .
CDR3aa: CASSVGGAGNTIYF
CDR3nt: TGTGCCAGCAGCGTAGGGGGCGCTGGAAACACCATATATTTT

j_gene: TRBJ2-1
abundance: .
v_gene: TRBV9
d_gene: .
CDR3aa: CASSFRGVATWEQFF
CDR3nt: TGTGCCAGCAGCTTCAGGGGGGTCGCAACTTGGGAGCAGTTCTTC

j_gene: TRBJ1-2
abundance: .
v_gene: TRBV4-3
d_gene: .
CDR3aa: CASSQDTNSYYGYTF
CDR3nt: TGCGCCAGCAGCCAAGATACGAACAGCTACTATGGCTACACCTTC

j_gene: TRBJ1-6
abundance: .
v_gene: TRBV3-1/TRBV3-2
d_gene: .
CDR3aa: CASSHRVHNSPLHF
CDR3nt: TGTGCCAGCAGCCACAGGGTCCATAATTCACCCCTCCACTTT

j_gene: TRBJ1-1
abundance: few
v_gene: TRBV10-3
d_gene: .
CDR3aa: CAISETPRVSTHTEAFF
CDR3nt: TGTGCCATCAGTGAGACGCCCCGAGTCTCTACGCACACTGAAGCTTTCTTT

j_gene: TRBJ2-3
abundance: .
v_gene: TRBV6-1
d_gene: TRBD2
CDR3aa: CASSGRAGGRTDTQYF
CDR3nt: TGTGCCAGCAGTGGACGAGCGGGGGGCCGCACAGATACGCAGTATTTT

j_gene: TRBJ2-7
abundance: .
v_gene: TRBV29-1
d_gene: .
CDR3aa: CSVTAGPYEQYF
CDR3nt: TGCAGCGTTACGGCGGGACCATACGAGCAGTACTTC

j_gene: TRBJ1-2
abundance: once
v_gene: TRBV5-5
d_gene: .
CDR3aa: CASSLVPGSYGYTF
CDR3nt: TGTGCCAGCAGCTTGGTTCCTGGGAGCTATGGCTACACCTTC

j_gene: TRBJ2-3
abundance: once
v_gene: TRBV9
d_gene: .
CDR3aa: CASSSGPTGDTQYF
CDR3nt: TGTGCCAGCAGCTCTGGGCCCACGGGGGATACGCAGTATTTT

j_gene: TRBJ1-5
abundance: .
v_gene: TRBV7-3
d_gene: TRBD1
CDR3aa: CASSEDRGQPQHF
CDR3nt: TGTGCCAGCAGCGAGGACAGGGGGCAGCCCCAGCATTTT

j_gene: TRBJ2-1
abundance: .
v_gene: TRBV6-5
d_gene: .
CDR3aa: CASSYYGGSYNEQFF
CDR3nt: TGTGCCAGCAGTTACTATGGAGGGTCCTACAATGAGCAGTTCTTC

j_gene: TRBJ1-6
abundance: .
v_gene: TRBV20-1
d_gene: .
CDR3aa: CSASRTAYNSPLHF
CDR3nt: TGCAGTGCTAGTCGGACAGCTTATAATTCACCCCTCCACTTT

j_gene: TRBJ1-3
abundance: .
v_gene: TRBV6-5
d_gene: TRBD1
CDR3aa: CASSYSDRDSGNTIYF
CDR3nt: TGTGCCAGCAGTTACTCGGACAGGGACTCTGGAAACACCATATATTTT

j_gene: TRBJ2-1
abundance: .
v_gene: TRBV29-1
d_gene: TRBD1
CDR3aa: CSVVRWGQDTHRPRREQFF
CDR3nt: TGCAGCGTCGTAAGATGGGGACAGGATACTCACCGCCCACGGCGTGAGCAGTTCTTC

j_gene: TRBJ2-5
abundance: .
v_gene: TRBV7-2
d_gene: .
CDR3aa: CASSLASPVQETQYF
CDR3nt: TGTGCCAGCAGCTTAGCTTCCCCCGTTCAAGAGACCCAGTACTTC

j_gene: TRBJ1-2
abundance: .
v_gene: TRBV29-1
d_gene: TRBD1
CDR3aa: CSVMVTGENYGYTF
CDR3nt: TGCAGCGTTATGGTGACAGGGGAGAACTATGGCTACACCTTC

j_gene: TRBJ2-1
abundance: .
v_gene: TRBV9
d_gene: .
CDR3aa: CASSVASSYNEQFF
CDR3nt: TGTGCCAGCAGCGTAGCCAGCTCCTACAATGAGCAGTTCTTC

j_gene: TRBJ2-3
abundance: .
v_gene: TRBV12-5
d_gene: TRBD2
CDR3aa: CASGRGGGTDTQYF
CDR3nt: TGTGCTAGTGGGCGCGGGGGGGGCACAGATACGCAGTATTTT

j_gene: TRBJ1-2
abundance: .
v_gene: TRBV7-9
d_gene: TRBD1
CDR3aa: CASSLMLTGGVYGYTF
CDR3nt: TGTGCCAGCAGCTTAATGCTGACAGGGGGCGTCTATGGCTACACCTTC

j_gene: TRBJ2-5
abundance: .
v_gene: TRBV7-2
d_gene: .
CDR3aa: CASSFPGLVRETQYF
CDR3nt: TGTGCCAGCAGCTTTCCGGGACTGGTGCGGGAGACCCAGTACTTC

j_gene: TRBJ1-1
abundance: .
v_gene: TRBV5-5
d_gene: .
CDR3aa: CASSLQTGFLGTEAFF
CDR3nt: TGTGCCAGCAGCTTACAGACAGGTTTTTTAGGAACTGAAGCTTTCTTT

j_gene: TRBJ2-2
abundance: .
v_gene: TRBV4-2
d_gene: .
CDR3aa: CASSQDASETGELFF
CDR3nt: TGTGCCAGCAGCCAAGATGCTAGCGAGACCGGGGAGCTGTTTTTT

j_gene: TRBJ2-7
abundance: few
v_gene: TRBV2
d_gene: .
CDR3aa: CASSYGGVPYEQYF
CDR3nt: TGTGCCAGCTCCTATGGTGGAGTGCCCTACGAGCAGTACTTC

j_gene: TRBJ2-7
abundance: .
v_gene: TRBV2
d_gene: .
CDR3aa: CASSPPGGAYEQYF
CDR3nt: TGTGCCAGCAGCCCCCCCGGGGGAGCCTACGAGCAGTACTTC

j_gene: TRBJ1-5
abundance: .
v_gene: TRBV5-6
d_gene: TRBD1
CDR3aa: CASSHGTGIGQPQHF
CDR3nt: TGTGCCAGCAGCCACGGGACAGGGATAGGTCAGCCCCAGCATTTT

j_gene: TRBJ2-1
abundance: .
v_gene: TRBV2
d_gene: TRBD2
CDR3aa: CASGSGGFYNEQFF
CDR3nt: TGTGCCAGCGGTAGCGGGGGGTTCTACAATGAGCAGTTCTTC

j_gene: TRBJ1-2
abundance: .
v_gene: TRBV3-1/TRBV3-2
d_gene: TRBD1
CDR3aa: CAPVGTVFNYGYTF
CDR3nt: TGTGCCCCTGTAGGGACAGTTTTTAACTATGGCTACACCTTC

j_gene: TRBJ2-7
abundance: .
v_gene: TRBV2
d_gene: TRBD1
CDR3aa: CASTYGIGTGSYEQYF
CDR3nt: TGTGCCAGCACCTACGGTATAGGGACAGGGAGCTACGAGCAGTACTTC

j_gene: TRBJ1-3
abundance: .
v_gene: TRBV24-1
d_gene: TRBD1
CDR3aa: CATSAGTGFGNTIYF
CDR3nt: TGTGCCACCAGTGCAGGGACAGGGTTTGGAAACACCATATATTTT

j_gene: TRBJ2-3
abundance: .
v_gene: TRBV7-2
d_gene: .
CDR3aa: CASRPTGRSSTDTQYF
CDR3nt: TGTGCCAGCAGGCCGACGGGGAGGTCTAGCACAGATACGCAGTATTTT

j_gene: TRBJ1-5
abundance: few
v_gene: TRBV5-6
d_gene: .
CDR3aa: CASSLLGANQPQHF
CDR3nt: TGTGCCAGCAGCTTGCTGGGGGCCAATCAGCCCCAGCATTTT

j_gene: TRBJ1-2
abundance: .
v_gene: TRBV9
d_gene: .
CDR3aa: CASSARLPLSGGKDGYTF
CDR3nt: TGTGCCAGCAGCGCCCGTTTACCCCTGTCGGGAGGGAAAGATGGCTACACCTTC

j_gene: TRBJ1-2
abundance: .
v_gene: TRBV3-1/TRBV3-2
d_gene: .
CDR3aa: CASSRRESLNYGYTF
CDR3nt: TGTGCCAGCAGCCGCCGGGAATCCCTCAACTATGGCTACACCTTC

j_gene: TRBJ1-2
abundance: once
v_gene: TRBV6-5
d_gene: .
CDR3aa: CASSSLRGWLYGYTF
CDR3nt: TGTGCCAGCAGTTCTTTACGGGGGTGGCTCTATGGCTACACCTTC

j_gene: TRBJ1-1
abundance: many
v_gene: TRBV19
d_gene: .
CDR3aa: CASTTGTEAFF
CDR3nt: TGTGCCAGTACCACCGGCACTGAAGCTTTCTTT

j_gene: TRBJ2-3
abundance: .
v_gene: TRBV2
d_gene: TRBD2
CDR3aa: CASRVAGFSTDTQYF
CDR3nt: TGTGCCAGCAGGGTAGCGGGGTTTAGCACAGATACGCAGTATTTT

j_gene: TRBJ1-2
abundance: .
v_gene: TRBV18
d_gene: TRBD1
CDR3aa: CASSQTGGYGYTF
CDR3nt: TGTGCCAGCTCACAAACAGGGGGGTATGGCTACACCTTC

j_gene: TRBJ2-1
abundance: .
v_gene: TRBV7-3
d_gene: .
CDR3aa: CASSPGTPSYNEQFF
CDR3nt: TGTGCCAGCAGTCCTGGGACACCTTCCTACAATGAGCAGTTCTTC

j_gene: TRBJ2-7
abundance: .
v_gene: TRBV20-1
d_gene: TRBD2
CDR3aa: CSASMTSGAYPGEQYF
CDR3nt: TGCAGTGCTAGTATGACTAGCGGGGCTTATCCGGGCGAGCAGTACTTC

j_gene: TRBJ1-4
abundance: .
v_gene: TRBV11-2
d_gene: TRBD1
CDR3aa: CASSGERQGVNEKLFF
CDR3nt: TGTGCCAGCAGCGGGGAGAGACAGGGAGTAAATGAAAAACTGTTTTTT

j_gene: TRBJ2-7
abundance: .
v_gene: TRBV6-2/TRBV6-3
d_gene: .
CDR3aa: CASSYIVGVPFDEQYF
CDR3nt: TGTGCCAGCAGTTATATTGTCGGGGTACCCTTTGACGAGCAGTACTTC